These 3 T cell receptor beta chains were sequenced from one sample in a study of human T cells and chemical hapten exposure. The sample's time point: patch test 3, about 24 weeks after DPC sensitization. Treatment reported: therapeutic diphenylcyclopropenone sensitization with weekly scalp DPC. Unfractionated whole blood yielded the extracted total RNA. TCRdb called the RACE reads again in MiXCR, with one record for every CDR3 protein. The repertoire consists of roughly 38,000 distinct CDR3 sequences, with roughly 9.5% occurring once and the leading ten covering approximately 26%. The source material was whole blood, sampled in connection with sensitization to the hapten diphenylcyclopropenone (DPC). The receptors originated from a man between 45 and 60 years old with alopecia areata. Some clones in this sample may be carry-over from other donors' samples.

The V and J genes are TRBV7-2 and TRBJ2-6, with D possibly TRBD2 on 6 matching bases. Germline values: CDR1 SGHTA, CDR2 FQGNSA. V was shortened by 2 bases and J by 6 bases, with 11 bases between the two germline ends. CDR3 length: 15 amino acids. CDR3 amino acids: CASSLQGLTANVLTF. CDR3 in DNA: TGTGCCAGCAGCTTACAGGGACTGACGGCCAACGTCCTGACTTTC.

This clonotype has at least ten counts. The DNA for the CDR3 is TGTGCCAGCAGTTTAGCGGGAGGATATTATGAGCAGTTCTTC. Its protein is CASSLAGGYYEQFF. This chain joins TRBV6-5 and TRBJ2-1; 10 positions agree with TRBD2. Germline V gives CDR1 MNHEY, CDR2 SVGAGI. Losses at the gene ends were 4 bases for V and 8 bases for J; bases not matched to a gene: 5. CDR3 length equals 14 residues.

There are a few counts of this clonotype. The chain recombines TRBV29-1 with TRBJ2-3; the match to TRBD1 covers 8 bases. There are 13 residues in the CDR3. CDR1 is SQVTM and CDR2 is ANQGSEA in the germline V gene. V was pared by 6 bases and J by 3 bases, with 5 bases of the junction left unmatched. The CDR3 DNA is TGCAGCGTCGCGGACAGGGTAACAGATACGCAGTATTTT. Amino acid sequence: CSVADRVTDTQYF.